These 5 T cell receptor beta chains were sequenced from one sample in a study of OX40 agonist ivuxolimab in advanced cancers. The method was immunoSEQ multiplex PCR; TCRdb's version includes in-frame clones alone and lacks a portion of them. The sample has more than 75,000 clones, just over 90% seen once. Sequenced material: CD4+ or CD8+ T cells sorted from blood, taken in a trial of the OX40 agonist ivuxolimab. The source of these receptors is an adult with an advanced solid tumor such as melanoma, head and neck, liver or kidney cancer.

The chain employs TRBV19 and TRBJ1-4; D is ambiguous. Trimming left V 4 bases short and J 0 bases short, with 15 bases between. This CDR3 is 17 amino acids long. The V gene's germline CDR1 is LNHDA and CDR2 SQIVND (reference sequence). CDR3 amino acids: CASSTRGGSATNEKLFF. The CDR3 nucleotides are TGTGCCAGTAGTACCCGGGGAGGATCCGCAACTAATGAAAAACTGTTTTTT.

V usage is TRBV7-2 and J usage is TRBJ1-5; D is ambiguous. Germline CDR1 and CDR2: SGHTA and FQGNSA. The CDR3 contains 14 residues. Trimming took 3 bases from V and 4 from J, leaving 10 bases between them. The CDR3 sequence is CASSLGLGNQPQHF. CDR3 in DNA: TGTGCCAGCAGCTTGGGGTTGGGGAATCAGCCCCAGCATTTT.

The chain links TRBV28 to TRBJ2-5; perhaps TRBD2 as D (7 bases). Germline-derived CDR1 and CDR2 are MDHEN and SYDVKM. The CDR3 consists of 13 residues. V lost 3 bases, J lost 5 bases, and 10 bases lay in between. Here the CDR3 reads CASSLRGQETQYF. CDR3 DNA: TGTGCCAGCAGTTTGCGGGGGCAGGAGACCCAGTACTTC.

This CDR3 reads CASSEVRDRVLQFF. CDR3 DNA: TGTGCCAGCAGCGAAGTCCGGGACAGGGTTCTCCAGTTCTTC. The chain carries TRBV14 and TRBJ2-1; TRBD1 matches 9 bases. The CDR3 has 14 residues. V shed 5 bases and J 13 bases; nucleotides not matched to a gene: 12. Germline V gives CDR1 SGHDN, CDR2 FVKESK.

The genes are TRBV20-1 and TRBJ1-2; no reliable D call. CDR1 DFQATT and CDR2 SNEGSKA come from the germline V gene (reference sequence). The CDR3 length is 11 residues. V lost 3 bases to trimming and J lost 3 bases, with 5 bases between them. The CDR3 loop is CSASTDYGYTF. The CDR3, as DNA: TGCAGTGCTAGTACGGACTATGGCTACACCTTC.